This TCR beta chain was sequenced in a study of technical replicates of blood from four donors. This CDR3 comprises 14 residues. Germline assignment: CDR1 LGHNA and CDR2 YNFKEQ. V dropped 4 bases and J dropped 7 bases, with 14 bases sitting between them. TCRdb keeps only in-frame clones here, not all; method: immunoSEQ multiplex PCR. The table lists around 80,000 clones, about 98% of them singletons, with around 0.15% in the top ten. This clonotype originated in a human donor in good health. The sequenced sample was T cells isolated from PBMCs. This chain links TRBV4-2 with TRBJ2-1, with D possibly matching TRBD2 (6 bases). CDR3 nucleotides: TGTGCCAGCAGCCGCGGAGGGCCGGGGAATGAGCAGTTCTTC. Protein product: CASSRGGPGNEQFF.